The T cell receptor beta chain described here comes from a study of tumor-infiltrating lymphocytes in localized non-small cell lung cancer. Study in general: Patients included smokers and never-smokers with various histologies, some sampled after neoadjuvant chemotherapy. Findings and caveats of the study: Tumor T-cell fraction from TCR sequencing was not associated with recurrence-free survival (p = 0.61). Not all patients were TCR sequenced, owing to tissue quantity.

Assay: immunoSEQ multiplex PCR; the TCRdb copy retains only in-frame clones and omits some. This table holds some 15,000 clones, approximately 73% found once. As to this clone: Its cognate antigen is unknown.

The sample comprised lung tumor tissue. The TCR was taken from a human donor with non-small cell lung cancer.

CDR3 residues: CASSLEAGSSYNEQFF. The CDR3 bases are TGTGCCAGCAGCCTTGAAGCGGGCAGCTCCTACAATGAGCAGTTCTTC. The genes are TRBV4-2 and TRBJ2-1, with a weak D call TRBD2 (6 bases). CDR3 length: 16 amino acids. The germline V and J ends were trimmed by 4 bases and 0 bases, with 13 bases remaining between them. The germline CDR1 and CDR2 sequences are LGHNA and YNFKEQ.